This T cell receptor (beta chain) comes out of a study of blood T cell repertoires in COVID-19. Study overall: Acute and convalescent COVID-19 specimens originated in the United States, Italy and Spain. PBMCs, B-cell-depleted T cells, or T cells provided the cDNA or gDNA that made up the material.

Looked up from germline, CDR1 is LGHDT and CDR2 is YNNKEL (reference sequence). Unmatched junction bases numbered 8, after V lost 3 bases and J lost 7 bases. The CDR3 contains 16 residues. Per the study methods: The assay estimated nucleated cells by amplifying reference gene primers. This table comes from immunoSEQ multiplex PCR, and its TCRdb copy is limited to in-frame clones, with some not included. From that table come the V and J calls and clone size; the DNA was used to work out D and trimming. Of some 110,000 clones in the sample, around four fifths were seen once. This receptor was obtained from an older woman with acute or convalescent COVID-19. The specimen was peripheral blood. This chain connects TRBV3-1 (or the pseudogene TRBV3-2) to TRBJ2-1, with 11 bases aligning to TRBD2. CDR3 in DNA: TGTGCCAGCAGCCAGACGCTAGCGGGGGGTAGGAATGAGCAGTTCTTC. Protein: CASSQTLAGGRNEQFF.